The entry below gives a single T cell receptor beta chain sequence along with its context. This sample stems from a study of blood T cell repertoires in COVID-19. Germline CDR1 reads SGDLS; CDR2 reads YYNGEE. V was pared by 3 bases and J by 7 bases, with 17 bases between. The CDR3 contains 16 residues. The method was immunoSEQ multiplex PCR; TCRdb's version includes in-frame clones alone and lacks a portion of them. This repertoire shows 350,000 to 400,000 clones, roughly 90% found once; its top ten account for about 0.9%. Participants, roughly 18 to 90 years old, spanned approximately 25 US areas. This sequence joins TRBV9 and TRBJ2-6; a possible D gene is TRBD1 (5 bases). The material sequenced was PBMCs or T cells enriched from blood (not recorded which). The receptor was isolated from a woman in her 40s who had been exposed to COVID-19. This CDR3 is CASSAQTTVGANVLTF. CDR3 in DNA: TGTGCCAGCAGCGCCCAAACGACAGTAGGCGCCAACGTCCTGACTTTC.